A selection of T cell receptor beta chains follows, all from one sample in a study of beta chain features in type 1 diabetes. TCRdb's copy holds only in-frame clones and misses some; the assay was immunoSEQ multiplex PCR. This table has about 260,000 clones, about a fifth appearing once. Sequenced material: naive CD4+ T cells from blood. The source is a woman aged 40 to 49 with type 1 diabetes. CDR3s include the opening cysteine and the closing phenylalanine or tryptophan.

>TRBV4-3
CASSQGPVPNRETQYF
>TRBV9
CASSLAQTGPYEQYF
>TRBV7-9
CASSLFGTGGESNTEAFF
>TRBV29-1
CSVERRLAANEQFF
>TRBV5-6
CASSFRTGAVWETQYF
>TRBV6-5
CASSYSDRNTEAFF
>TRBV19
CASSMFLDSSECTF
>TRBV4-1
CASSHAGTGAYNEQFF
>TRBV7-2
CASSRSDRDNEQFF
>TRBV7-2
CASSLVRNQPQHF
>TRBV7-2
CASSLGLAGGPHNEQFF
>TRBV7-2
CASSLTGGADTQYF
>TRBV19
CATRSGTANTEAFF
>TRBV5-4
CASSPAALGAETQYF
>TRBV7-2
CASSPFQGGGQPQHF
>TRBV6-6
CASSLGLAGGGNEQFF
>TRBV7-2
CASSADRAYTEAFF
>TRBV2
CASSQDRGREAFF
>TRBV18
CASSPMGSGGYTEAFF
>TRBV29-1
CSVGQGQETQYF
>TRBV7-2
CASSQQASSYNEQFF
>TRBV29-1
CSVERGRAETQYF
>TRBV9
CASSVRTAGVFEQYF
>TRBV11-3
CASSQQGATGELFF
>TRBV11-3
CASSLGVGGAIQETQYF
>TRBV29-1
CSAGGLGGYTF
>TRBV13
CASSFGHYSGNTIYF
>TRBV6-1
CASSESLQFF
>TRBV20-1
CSASSSYGYTF
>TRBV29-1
CSALRDTGNIQYF
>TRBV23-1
CASSQSGTGVGYTF
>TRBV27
CASRPLGSGGNTIYF
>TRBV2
CASSYRGAYEQYF
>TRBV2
CASEPSGSATDTQYF
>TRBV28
CASSLPTGTDTQYF
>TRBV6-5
CASSYGQNTEAFF
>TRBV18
CASSPRSGSSSGNTIYF
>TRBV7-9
CASSPRLAGASDTQYF
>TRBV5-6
CASSLQGSQPQHF
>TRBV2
CASRGDYEKLFF
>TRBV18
CASSPRTSVMEGRSGTQYF
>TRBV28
CASSSMDRGYEQYF
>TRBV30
CAWRPYYRDEQFF
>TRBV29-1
CSVRDRGHVTGELFF
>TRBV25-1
CASSEDGASMTQYF
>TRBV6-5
CASHNSGSRYNEQFF